This TCR beta chain came from a study of blood T cell repertoires in COVID-19. Whole-study context: Material from acute and convalescent COVID-19 was sourced from the United States, Italy and Spain.

Seattle-derived patients entered the study during active infection and were followed longitudinally. Germline V gene sequence: CDR1 SGHTA, CDR2 FQGNSA. V shed 1 base and J shed 3 bases, with 6 bases lying between them. This CDR3 has 14 amino acids. In this sample, this clone turned up a few times. In the authors' workflow: The assay estimated nucleated cells by amplifying reference gene primers. Using immunoSEQ multiplex PCR, the repertoire was profiled, and TCRdb retains in-frame clones only, with some absent. V, J and clone size derive from that table, while D and trimming were established from the DNA sequence. The sample lists a few hundred thousand clones, less than 90% occurring once.

Sequenced input: peripheral blood. The chain is built from TRBV7-2 and TRBJ1-4; D is uncertain. The receptor was derived from an elderly woman with COVID-19, enrolled during active disease. The CDR3 nucleotides read TGTGCCAGCAGCTTAGAAGCGGCTAATGAAAAACTGTTTTTT. Its protein is CASSLEAANEKLFF.